The 9 T cell receptor beta chains reported below all come from one sample, sequenced in a study of blood T cell repertoires in COVID-19. Profiling relied on immunoSEQ multiplex PCR, and the TCRdb table lists in-frame clones only, not all of them. The sample has approximately 84,000 clones, 80% seen once. The sequencing sample was made of peripheral blood. The source is a human donor in a cohort sampled during active COVID-19.

The gene calls are TRBV10-3 and TRBJ1-2, with 7 bases aligning to TRBD1. Trimming removed 8 bases from V and 10 bases from J; junction bases left unmatched: 16. This CDR3 comprises 14 residues. Per the germline V gene, CDR1 is ENHRY and CDR2 is SYGVKD. The CDR3 bases are TGTGCCATCGGCCACCCTGGGGACAGCTTGTCCTACACCTTC. It is translated as CAIGHPGDSLSYTF.

The chain uses TRBV6-6 and TRBJ1-1, with D unresolved. This CDR3 is built from 14 residues. CDR1 is MNHNY and CDR2 is SVGAGI in the germline V gene (reference sequence). The ends were cut back, 2 bases at V and 1 base at J, with 8 bases in the middle. The CDR3 bases are TGTGCCAGCAGTTACGAGACACCGAACACTGAAGCTTTCTTT. The encoded protein is CASSYETPNTEAFF.

The rearrangement uses TRBV3-1 (or the pseudogene TRBV3-2) and TRBJ1-6; no clear D gene. The CDR3 spans 15 residues. The germline V gene has CDR1 LGHDT and CDR2 YNNKEL (reference sequence). V shed 1 base and J shed 4 bases, with 8 bases lying between them. CDR3: CASSQGLTYNSPLHF. The CDR3, as DNA: TGTGCCAGCAGCCAAGGGCTGACTTATAATTCACCCCTCCACTTT.

The CDR3 loop reads CAISEHTGINEAFF. CDR3 coding DNA: TGTGCCATCAGTGAACACACGGGTATTAATGAAGCTTTCTTT. The J gene is TRBJ1-1, the V gene TRBV10-3; D unresolved. The length of the CDR3 is 14 residues. Germline V gives CDR1 ENHRY, CDR2 SYGVKD. V was trimmed by 3 bases and J by 7 bases, leaving 15 bases between them.

V gene TRBV5-1 combines with J gene TRBJ2-3; a weak D match, TRBD1 (6 bases). Per the germline V gene, CDR1 is SGHRS and CDR2 is YFSETQ. This CDR3 has 14 amino acids. Between the trimmed V and J ends, which lost 2 bases and 3 bases, there was a span of 10 bases. The CDR3 nucleotides are TGCGCCAGCAGCTTTACCCAGGGGACAGATACGCAGTATTTT. Translating it yields CASSFTQGTDTQYF.

The chain recombines TRBV2 with TRBJ1-6, with D perhaps matching TRBD1 (6 bases). Trimming removed 2 bases from V and 6 bases from J, with 11 bases in between. Germline lookup yields CDR1 SNHLY and CDR2 FYNNEI. The CDR3 covers 15 residues. CDR3 nucleotide sequence: TGTGCCAGCAGTGAAAGTACAGGGCCTAATTCACCCCTCCACTTT. Translating it yields CASSESTGPNSPLHF.

This clone turned up a few times. The rearrangement links TRBV2 to TRBJ1-2, with a weak D call TRBD1 (6 bases). V lost 3 bases and J lost 7, with 15 bases in between. The germline gives CDR1 SNHLY, CDR2 FYNNEI. The CDR3 contains 14 residues. In DNA, the CDR3 is TGTGCCAGCAGTGAGAGGGGGGGGCACGGTGGCTACACCTTC. Its translation is CASSERGGHGGYTF.

Only a few counts were recorded for this clone. The chain uses TRBV7-3 and TRBJ2-5; D might be TRBD1 (6 bases). Trimming removed 0 bases from V and 7 bases from J, with 12 bases in between. The CDR3 length is 14 residues. Germline loops: CDR1 SGHTA, CDR2 FQGTGA. Here the CDR3 reads CASSLTGQGRTQYF. The CDR3 region has the DNA TGTGCCAGCAGCTTAACGGGTCAGGGGAGGACCCAGTACTTC. Using reference TRBV7-3 and TRBJ2-5 for the parts outside the CDR3, the full variable domain is GAGVSQTPSNKVTEKGKYVELRCDPISGHTALYWYRQSLGQGPEFLIYFQGTGAADDSGLPNDRFFAVRPEGSVSTLKIQRTERGDSAVYLCASSLTGQGRTQYFGPGTRLLVL.

V gene TRBV6-2 or TRBV6-3 combines with J gene TRBJ1-2; tentatively, D is TRBD1 (5 bases). CDR1 is MNHEY and CDR2 is SVGEGT in the germline V gene. The CDR3 length is 11 residues. V was trimmed by 5 bases and J by 4 bases, leaving 5 bases between them. The CDR3 loop is CASSQGYGYTF. The CDR3 DNA follows: TGTGCCAGCAGTCAGGGCTATGGCTACACCTTC.